A single sample gave rise to the 2 T cell receptor beta chains below, sequenced in a study of vaccination effects on CD4 cells after COVID-19. Measured with immunoSEQ multiplex PCR; TCRdb has only the in-frame clones, and not every one. The profile shows tens of thousands of clones, 81% of them singletons. These receptors lack a known antigen. Expansion with viral peptide pools was applied to antigen-specific CD4+ T cells by the ViraFEST assay prior to sequencing. The culture ran for roughly 10 days before CD4+ T cells were isolated. Either the BNT162b2 or mRNA-1273 vaccine was given to participants in two doses. The sequenced sample was CD4+ T cells from PBMCs cultured with HCoV-229E spike peptides, obtained after COVID-19 vaccination. These receptors were collected from a human donor who received a COVID-19 vaccine.

This chain links TRBV5-8 with TRBJ2-7; either TRBD1 or TRBD2 may supply D (6 bases each). Germline V lookup: CDR1 SGHTS, CDR2 YDEGEE. Between the trimmed V and J ends, which lost 4 bases and 2 bases, there was a span of 10 bases. CDR3 length: 13 amino acids. CDR3 loop: CASSRGPTYEQYV. Here the CDR3 DNA reads TGTGCCAGCAGCCGGGGGCCGACCTACGAGCAGTACGTC.

This clone appeared a single time. The chain employs TRBV6-5 and TRBJ1-3; D is possibly TRBD1 (5 bases). The V end was cut by 6 bases, the J end by 3 bases, with 12 bases between. Germline CDR1 and CDR2: MNHEY and SVGAGI. The CDR3 contains 14 residues. The CDR3 DNA follows: TGTGCCAGCAGGAACGGGGGGTTTGGAAACACCATATATTTT. Translated: CASRNGGFGNTIYF.